Shown below are 11 T cell receptor beta chains from a single sample sequenced in a study of beta chain features in type 1 diabetes. Study-level findings and limits: For Type 1 diabetes patients, all four CD4+ subsets carried TCRB CDR3s that were moderately but significantly shorter.

All of the isolated RNA was reverse transcribed, so expressed TCRB transcripts were sequenced. TCRdb keeps only in-frame clones here, not all; method: immunoSEQ multiplex PCR. The sample gives around 140,000 clones, 7% to 10% of which show up once; around 0.79% is in the top ten. For these receptors, no antigen is known. The sequencing input was central memory CD4+ T cells from blood. These receptors all come from a man aged 30-40 years with type 1 diabetes.

This clone turned up a few times. The V gene is TRBV2, the J gene TRBJ2-3; 7 bases match TRBD1. With V trimmed by 10 bases and J by 4 bases, 11 bases remained unmatched. The V gene's germline CDR1 is SNHLY and CDR2 FYNNEI. The CDR3 loop spans 14 amino acids. CDR3 nucleotide sequence: TGTGCCACTAAGACAGGGAAGTTGGCAGATACGCAGTATTTT. Amino acids: CATKTGKLADTQYF.

The rearrangement uses TRBV6-5 and TRBJ2-3; D ambiguous. The CDR3 consists of 14 residues. CDR1 is MNHEY, CDR2 SVGAGI, per germline. V was shortened by 5 bases and J by 6 bases, with 15 bases between the two germline ends. CDR3 sequence reads: CASSQTYSLDTQYF. The CDR3 nucleotides read TGTGCCAGCAGTCAAACTTACTCTCTGGATACGCAGTATTTT.

The CDR3 loop is CAWSSTRGSVGYTF. As DNA, the CDR3 is TGTGCCTGGAGTTCTACCCGGGGGTCGGTTGGCTACACCTTC. This chain uses TRBV30 with TRBJ1-2, with D perhaps matching TRBD1 (5 bases). Germline V CDR1 and CDR2: GTSNPN, SVGIG (reference sequence). The CDR3 extends over 14 amino acids. Trimming took off 2 bases at V and 7 bases at J, with 17 bases between the two ends.

At least ten counts were recorded for this clone. The chain uses TRBV27 and TRBJ2-5; the D gene is possibly TRBD2 (5 bases). This CDR3 is 13 amino acids long. Germline V CDR1 and CDR2: MNHEY, SMNVEV (reference sequence). The V end was cut by 3 bases, the J end by 2 bases, with 7 bases between. The CDR3 DNA is TGTGCCAGCAGTTTGAGGGCTCAAGAGACCCAGTACTTC. As protein: CASSLRAQETQYF.

The V and J genes are TRBV4-2 and TRBJ2-5; TRBD2 might be the D (5 bases). Germline-derived CDR1 and CDR2 are LGHNA and YNFKEQ. The CDR3 consists of 16 residues. Trimming removed 1 base at V and 5 bases at J, with 17 bases between. This chain's CDR3 is CASSQVSGGLSETQYF. For the CDR3, the DNA is TGTGCCAGCAGCCAAGTCTCCGGTGGACTTTCGGAGACCCAGTACTTC.

This clone was picked up a small number of times. V usage is TRBV2 and J usage is TRBJ1-6; D perhaps matches TRBD1 (6 bases). CDR3 length: 15 amino acids. V was cut by 5 bases and J by 6 bases, with 14 bases left in between. Germline V gene data show CDR1 as SNHLY and CDR2 as FYNNEI. The CDR3 DNA follows: TGTGCCAGCAGTATACAGGGCCAGGCTAATTCACCCCTCCACTTT. Encoded protein: CASSIQGQANSPLHF.

The chain links TRBV5-4 to TRBJ2-1, with D perhaps matching TRBD2 (6 bases). V was pared by 1 base and J by 2 bases, with 7 bases between. CDR3 size: 14 residues. The germline V gene encodes CDR1 SGHNT and CDR2 YYREEE (reference sequence). The CDR3 DNA sequence: TGTGCCAGCAGCTTGTGGGGGGCCTACAATGAGCAGTTCTTC. This gives the protein CASSLWGAYNEQFF.

The chain links TRBV29-1 to TRBJ2-3, with TRBD2 matching over 9 bases. J was trimmed by 4 bases and V by 4 bases; bases with no gene match: 3. CDR1 and CDR2 (germline): SQVTM, ANQGSEA. The CDR3 is 13 amino acids. CDR3 nucleotide sequence: TGCAGCGTTGGCGGGGGGGGTTCAGATACGCAGTATTTT. This gives the protein CSVGGGGSDTQYF.

The chain carries TRBV11-2 and TRBJ2-1; TRBD2 matches 10 bases. The germline gives CDR1 SGHAT, CDR2 FQNNGV. Germline trimming cut 3 bases from V and 10 bases from J; bases unmatched to any gene: 6. The CDR3 length is 14 residues. The CDR3 nucleotides are TGTGCCAGCAGCTTGGCCGGGACTAGCGCCGAGCAGTTCTTC. Protein sequence: CASSLAGTSAEQFF.

Only a few counts were recorded for this clone. The rearrangement links TRBV4-1 to TRBJ1-1; D is unresolved. In germline, CDR1 is MGHRA, CDR2 YSYEKL. This CDR3 has 16 amino acids. Between the trimmed V and J ends, which lost 0 bases and 0 bases, there was a span of 11 bases. CDR3 sequence (DNA): TGCGCCAGCAGCCAAGACTTCGGGGAGGTGAACACTGAAGCTTTCTTT. As protein: CASSQDFGEVNTEAFF.

The J gene is TRBJ2-7, the V gene TRBV4-3, with a tentative D call TRBD2 (7 bases). The germline V and J ends were trimmed by 3 bases and 7 bases, with 25 bases remaining between them. The CDR3 extends over 17 amino acids. Germline CDR1 and CDR2: LGHNA and YSLEER. CDR3 sequence: CASSHVVGAGEGREQYF. Written as DNA, the CDR3 is TGCGCCAGCAGCCATGTCGTTGGGGCAGGGGAGGGAAGGGAGCAGTACTTC.